This is a list of T cell receptor beta chains from one sample in a study of a mutant IDH1 vaccine in newly diagnosed glioma. Sequenced by immunoSEQ multiplex PCR; TCRdb stores in-frame clones only, minus some. The table records about 88,000 clones, roughly 82% of them present only once. This specimen consisted of PBMCs, obtained from a glioma patient treated with radiotherapy, temozolomide or both. These receptors were collected from a middle-aged man with glioma. Some clones in this sample may be carry-over from other donors' samples. Each CDR3 is given with its conserved first and last residue. D genes are given only for firm matches. Where a row states a size, it is once, few, many or the class of an expanded clone; other rows omit it.

d_call	j_call	v_call	clone_size	cdr3_aa	cdr3_nt
NA	TRBJ1-2	TRBV29-1	NA	CSVNPGHKYGYTF	TGCAGCGTTAATCCGGGACACAAGTATGGCTACACCTTC
NA	TRBJ1-2	TRBV6-5	few	CASFADLRGYTF	TGTGCCAGCTTCGCGGACCTTCGGGGCTACACCTTC
NA	TRBJ2-3	TRBV2	NA	CASMGNLVDTQYF	TGTGCCAGCATGGGAAATCTCGTGGATACGCAGTATTTT
TRBD1	TRBJ1-6	TRBV15	NA	CATVNRGLDTYNSPLHF	TGTGCCACCGTTAACAGGGGGCTCGACACCTATAATTCACCCCTCCACTTT
TRBD1	TRBJ2-7	TRBV5-6	once	CASSLLGGQGFYEQYF	TGTGCCAGCAGCCTACTTGGGGGACAGGGATTCTACGAGCAGTACTTC
NA	TRBJ2-7	TRBV19	NA	CASSTGQFSYEQYF	TGTGCCAGTAGTACCGGGCAGTTCTCCTACGAGCAGTACTTC
NA	TRBJ1-2	TRBV9	once	CASSADEQIDGYTF	TGTGCCAGCAGCGCCGACGAACAGATCGATGGCTACACCTTC
NA	TRBJ2-3	TRBV6-5	NA	CASSYSYRLPDTQYF	TGTGCCAGCAGTTACTCGTACAGGCTCCCAGATACGCAGTATTTT
NA	TRBJ1-2	TRBV30	NA	CAAPLERGYTF	TGTGCCGCCCCTCTCGAACGTGGCTACACCTTC
NA	TRBJ1-5	TRBV7-9	NA	CASAWGNQPQHF	TGTGCCAGCGCTTGGGGCAATCAGCCCCAGCATTTT
TRBD1	TRBJ1-2	TRBV13	NA	CASSSTGDSDGYTF	TGTGCCAGCAGCTCAACAGGGGATTCGGATGGCTACACCTTC
NA	TRBJ2-5	TRBV10-3	NA	CAISRQLGTQETQYF	TGTGCCATCAGCCGACAGCTGGGAACGCAAGAGACCCAGTACTTC
NA	TRBJ1-4	TRBV7-2	few	CASSLAVGGTEKLFF	TGTGCCAGCAGCTTAGCGGTGGGGGGGACTGAAAAACTGTTTTTT